One sample yielded the 21 T cell receptor beta chains listed below, sequenced in a study of blood T cell repertoires in COVID-19. Sequencing used immunoSEQ multiplex PCR; TCRdb keeps in-frame clones, though not all of them. Altogether about 140,000 clones are present, 84% being singletons, with the ten largest covering roughly 3.4%. Specimen: PBMCs or T cells enriched from blood (not recorded which). Every receptor here comes from a woman in her forties or fifties with acute COVID-19.

This clone was recorded only once. The V and J genes are TRBV5-1 and TRBJ2-3, with a tentative D call TRBD1 (5 bases). Germline CDR1 SGHRS, CDR2 YFSETQ. V gave up 5 bases and J gave up 6 bases, with 19 bases separating them. The CDR3 runs to 15 residues. This CDR3 is CASRKDSTTSDTQYF. CDR3 bases: TGCGCCAGCAGAAAAGACAGCACCACCTCTGATACGCAGTATTTT.

The chain uses TRBV13 and TRBJ1-1; D is uncertain. Germline CDR1 is PRHDT and CDR2 is FYEKMQ (reference sequence). This CDR3 comprises 15 residues. With 0 bases removed from V and 1 base from J, the gap between germline ends came to 9 bases. The CDR3 DNA reads TGTGCCAGCAGCTTAGGGGCCGAGGGGAACACTGAAGCTTTCTTT. Protein: CASSLGAEGNTEAFF.

V gene TRBV5-1 combines with J gene TRBJ1-6; 9 bases match TRBD1. V shed 2 bases, J shed 2 bases, and the junction held 5 bases outside the gene matches. The CDR3 extends over 17 amino acids. Germline V gene lookup returns CDR1 SGHRS and CDR2 YFSETQ. For the CDR3, the DNA is TGCGCCAGCAGCTTAAGGACAGGGGCGCCCTATAATTCACCCCTCCACTTT. Translated, it gives CASSLRTGAPYNSPLHF.

As to this clone: The germline gene is not matched at one end of the junction; a read error may be the cause. The V and J genes are TRBV24-1 and TRBJ2-1, with TRBD1 identical over 8 bases. In germline, CDR1 is KGHDR, CDR2 SFDVKD. The CDR3 has 14 amino acids. CDR3 region: CATSDPGQAPYRIF. In DNA form, the CDR3 reads TGTGCCACCAGTGATCCGGGACAGGCACCCTACAGGATCTTC.

J is TRBJ2-5 and V is TRBV3-1 (or the pseudogene TRBV3-2), with 7 bases aligning to TRBD2. The CDR3 contains 14 residues. Germline loops: CDR1 LGHDT, CDR2 YNNKEL (reference sequence). The trim removed 4 bases at V and 4 bases at J, leaving 6 bases unmatched. The CDR3 region has the DNA TGTGCCAGCAGCCTCTCTTTAGCGGGAGAGACCCAGTACTTC. This sequence encodes CASSLSLAGETQYF.

The rearrangement links TRBV5-1 to TRBJ2-1; 11 bases fit TRBD1. Germline V gives CDR1 SGHRS, CDR2 YFSETQ. The J segment lost 6 bases and the V segment lost 1 base, leaving 3 bases of the junction unmatched. This CDR3 is 15 amino acids long. CDR3: CASSLSGQGANEQFF. The CDR3 DNA sequence: TGCGCCAGCAGCTTGTCCGGACAGGGGGCCAATGAGCAGTTCTTC. The entire variable domain, with the rest obtained from reference TRBV5-1 and TRBJ2-1, is as follows: KAGVTQTPRYLIKTRGQQVTLSCSPISGHRSVSWYQQTPGQGLQFLFEYFSETQRNKGNFPGRFSGRQFSNSRSEMNVSTLELGDSALYLCASSLSGQGANEQFFGPGTRLTVL.

The rearrangement links TRBV9 to TRBJ2-1; the match to TRBD1 covers 7 bases. The CDR3 is 15 amino acids. The V segment lost 0 bases and the J segment 5 bases; nucleotides outside the gene matches: 5. CDR1 and CDR2 from the germline V gene are SGDLS and YYNGEE. The CDR3 DNA sequence: TGTGCCAGCAGCGTAGAGGGACAGAAACACAATGAGCAGTTCTTC. This sequence encodes CASSVEGQKHNEQFF.

V and J are TRBV10-2 and TRBJ2-5; D is possibly TRBD2 (5 bases). The CDR3 is made up of 13 amino acids. The V and J ends lost 5 bases and 5 bases respectively, with 12 bases between them. Germline CDR1 is WSHSY and CDR2 is SAAADI. The CDR3 DNA is TGCGCCAGCAGTACCAGCGGCCAGGAGACCCAGTACTTC. Translated: CASSTSGQETQYF.

The chain links TRBV15 to TRBJ1-5, with 7 bases lining up with TRBD1. The V gene end was trimmed by 1 base and the J gene end by 3 bases; junction bases not matched to a gene: 9. The length of the CDR3 is 17 residues. Germline CDR1 is LNHNV and CDR2 is YYDKDF (reference sequence). The DNA for the CDR3 is TGTGCCACCAGCAGAGGTAGCGGGACAGTAAACAATCAGCCCCAGCATTTT. Residues: CATSRGSGTVNNQPQHF.

The rearrangement uses TRBV5-1 and TRBJ2-2; TRBD2 agrees at 12 bases. Germline CDR1 and CDR2: SGHRS and YFSETQ. This CDR3 has 17 amino acids. V lost 5 bases, J lost 0 bases, and 5 bases stayed unmatched. Here the CDR3 DNA reads TGCGCCAGCAGAGGAGGACTAGCGGGACCGAACACCGGGGAGCTGTTTTTT. Translating it yields CASRGGLAGPNTGELFF.

J is TRBJ2-7 and V is TRBV5-4; possibly TRBD2 for D (6 bases). V dropped 3 bases and J dropped 10 bases, with 8 bases sitting between them. Looked up from germline, CDR1 is SGHNT and CDR2 is YYREEE (reference sequence). The CDR3 length is 10 residues. The CDR3 DNA reads TGTGCCAGCAGCTCGGGAGAACAGTACTTC. Translated, it gives CASSSGEQYF.

The chain links TRBV4-1 to TRBJ2-2, with a tentative D call TRBD2 (5 bases). CDR1 is MGHRA, CDR2 YSYEKL, per germline. V gave up 1 base and J gave up 4 bases, with 16 bases separating them. The CDR3 has 17 amino acids. CDR3 coding DNA: TGCGCCAGCAGCCAAGGCGTCCTAGGGAGAAGCACCGGGGAGCTGTTTTTT. Amino acid sequence: CASSQGVLGRSTGELFF.

V is TRBV7-8 and J is TRBJ2-5, with a possible D match to TRBD2 (5 bases). The CDR3 spans 14 residues. Trimming took off 4 bases at V and 2 bases at J, with 11 bases between the two ends. The germline CDR1 and CDR2 sequences are SGHVS and FQNEAQ. Here the CDR3 DNA reads TGTGCCAGCAGCTACAGAGGGTTTCAAGAGACCCAGTACTTC. It specifies CASSYRGFQETQYF.

The chain links TRBV6-2 or TRBV6-3 to TRBJ1-5; TRBD1 agrees at 10 bases. Germline lookup yields CDR1 MNHEY and CDR2 SVGEGT. J lost 9 bases, V lost 2 bases, and 13 bases had no gene match. This CDR3 is 17 amino acids long. The CDR3 sequence is CASSYGGTGVAGGPQHF. The DNA for the CDR3 is TGTGCCAGCAGTTACGGCGGGACAGGGGTCGCGGGGGGGCCCCAGCATTTT.

The chain combines TRBV27 with TRBJ2-3; 12 nucleotides line up with TRBD2. The germline CDR1 and CDR2 sequences are MNHEY and SMNVEV (reference sequence). CDR3 length: 15 residues. V lost 3 bases and J lost 6; bases outside the gene matches: 4. The CDR3 here is CASSLTSGSGDTQYF. The CDR3 region has the DNA TGTGCCAGCAGTTTGACTAGCGGGAGCGGGGATACGCAGTATTTT.

The chain's CDR3 is CASSPAGYNEQFF. The CDR3 DNA reads TGTGCCAGCAGCCCCGCCGGCTACAATGAGCAGTTCTTC. J is TRBJ2-1 and V is TRBV11-3, with D unclear. The CDR3 contains 13 residues. Between the trimmed V and J ends, which lost 5 bases and 3 bases, there was a span of 8 bases. The V gene's germline CDR1 is SGHNT and CDR2 YENEEA.

DNA of the CDR3: TGCGCCAGCAGCCAAGATCGGGTCCTTAAGGAGGCAGTCCCGGCGGGCTACAATGAGCAGTTCTTC. Amino acids: CASSQDRVLKEAVPAGYNEQFF. The J gene is TRBJ2-1, the V gene TRBV4-3; possibly TRBD2 for D (5 bases). Germline V lookup: CDR1 LGHNA, CDR2 YSLEER. Trimming shortened V by 0 bases and J by 3 bases, and 30 bases separated the two germline ends. The CDR3 totals 22 residues.

The chain uses TRBV4-1 and TRBJ2-7; D perhaps matches TRBD2 (5 bases). CDR3 length: 16 residues. Trimming cost V 0 bases and J 6 bases, with 18 bases left between them. Germline V gene lookup returns CDR1 MGHRA and CDR2 YSYEKL. The CDR3, as DNA: TGCGCCAGCAGCCAAGAAGAGGGATTAAGCTATGGCGAGCAGTACTTC. Amino acid sequence: CASSQEEGLSYGEQYF.

The chain couples TRBV4-3 to TRBJ2-7, with 9 bases lining up with TRBD1. CDR3 length equals 17 residues. The V and J ends lost 3 bases and 4 bases, in that order; junction bases with no gene match: 13. Germline CDR1 reads LGHNA; CDR2 reads YSLEER. The CDR3 region has the DNA TGCGCCAGCAGCCAGACAGGGGGGGCTGGCTCCATATACGAGCAGTACTTC. It translates to CASSQTGGAGSIYEQYF.

This clone was picked up a small number of times. The chain joins TRBV7-6 to TRBJ1-3; 9 nucleotides agree with TRBD1. J gave up 8 bases and V 2 bases, and 10 bases lay outside the gene matches. Per the germline V gene, CDR1 is SGHVS and CDR2 is FNYEAQ. This CDR3 region has 16 residues. The CDR3 DNA reads as TGTGCCAGCAGCTTACTGGACAGGGGAAGTTGGGACACCATATATTTT. This gives the protein CASSLLDRGSWDTIYF.

The chain couples TRBV30 to TRBJ2-7, with D possibly TRBD1 on 5 matching bases. Germline CDR1 is GTSNPN and CDR2 is SVGIG (reference sequence). V shed 3 bases and J shed 1 base, with 13 bases lying between them. The CDR3 extends over 14 amino acids. CDR3 bases: TGTGCCTGGAGACCACAACAGGATTCCTACGAGCAGTACTTC. Its protein product is CAWRPQQDSYEQYF.